This passage covers 18 T cell receptor beta chains from one sample sequenced in a study of response to subunit inactivated influenza vaccine. TCRdb re-called the RT-PCR reads with MiXCR, one entry per CDR3 protein. The sample includes about 650,000 distinct CDR3 sequences, 12% to 15% of them seen just once. The sample here was PBMCs from blood, taken about 14 days before vaccination. Receptors originate from a man in his forties or fifties who received an inactivated influenza vaccine.

The CDR3 DNA follows: TGTGCCAGCAGCCCCACTAGCGGGAGGCCCTCCTACGAGCAGTACTTC. Protein sequence: CASSPTSGRPSYEQYF. The gene calls are TRBV7-2 and TRBJ2-7, with 12 bases matching TRBD2. There are 16 residues in the CDR3. CDR1 SGHTA and CDR2 FQGNSA come from the germline V gene. Germline trimming cut 5 bases from V and 0 bases from J; bases unmatched to any gene: 5.

The chain is built from TRBV28 and TRBJ2-2; 9 nucleotides align to TRBD1. The V and J ends lost 7 bases and 4 bases, in that order; junction bases with no gene match: 7. The CDR3 length is 15 residues. In germline, CDR1 is MDHEN, CDR2 SYDVKM. CDR3: CASTPDRGFTGELFF. The CDR3 DNA sequence: TGTGCCAGCACCCCAGACAGGGGGTTCACCGGGGAGCTGTTTTTT.

This clonotype was observed at least ten times. This rearrangement joins TRBV7-6 to TRBJ2-7, with TRBD2 identical over 14 bases. This CDR3 has 15 residues. Germline V CDR1 and CDR2: SGHVS, FNYEAQ. J lost 6 bases, V lost 5 bases, and 6 bases had no gene match. The CDR3 reads CASSPRLAGGLEQYF. In DNA, the CDR3 is TGTGCCAGCAGCCCAAGACTAGCGGGGGGGCTCGAGCAGTACTTC.

This clonotype was seen a few times. The chain carries TRBV9 and TRBJ2-1, with D unclear. The CDR3 runs to 17 residues. V gave up 4 bases and J gave up 0 bases, with 17 bases separating them. CDR1 SGDLS and CDR2 YYNGEE come from the germline V gene. This CDR3 is CASSPFVVPSSYNEQFF. CDR3 nucleotide sequence: TGTGCCAGCAGCCCCTTTGTGGTGCCAAGCTCCTACAATGAGCAGTTCTTC.

The chain recombines TRBV5-1 with TRBJ1-1; D is ambiguous. Germline CDR1 and CDR2: SGHRS and YFSETQ. CDR3 length: 13 amino acids. The V gene lost 3 bases and the J gene lost 3 bases, with 9 bases spanning the gap. Here the CDR3 reads CASSSEGYTEAFF. The DNA of the CDR3 is TGCGCCAGCAGCTCGGAAGGGTACACTGAAGCTTTCTTT.

In this sample, this clonotype turned up a few times. The chain carries TRBV7-9 and TRBJ1-1; a possible D gene is TRBD1 (5 bases). The ends were cut back, 1 base at V and 0 bases at J, with 9 bases in the middle. The CDR3 sequence is 15 residues long. Germline values: CDR1 SEHNR, CDR2 FQNEAQ (reference sequence). In DNA, the CDR3 is TGTGCCAGCAGCTTAGGCAGGGCGATGAACACTGAAGCTTTCTTT. Encoded protein: CASSLGRAMNTEAFF.

This clonotype was found a few times. The chain joins TRBV3-1 to TRBJ2-2; D uncertain. This CDR3 has 14 amino acids. Germline V gene data show CDR1 as LGHDT and CDR2 as YNNKEL (reference sequence). V shed 1 base and J shed 0 bases, with 3 bases lying between them. The CDR3 sequence is CASSQVPNTGELFF. CDR3 bases: TGTGCCAGCAGCCAAGTTCCGAACACCGGGGAGCTGTTTTTT.

This clonotype was seen at least ten times. The genes are TRBV4-3 and TRBJ1-2; unclear D gene. In germline, CDR1 is LGHNA, CDR2 YSLEER. The V gene lost 0 bases and the J gene lost 3 bases, with 5 bases spanning the gap. This CDR3 is 13 amino acids long. In nucleotides, the CDR3 is TGCGCCAGCAGCCAAGACAAGGACTATGGCTACACCTTC. It translates to CASSQDKDYGYTF.

There are a few counts of this clonotype. This chain links TRBV4-3 with TRBJ2-7; D unclear. CDR1 and CDR2 from the germline V gene are LGHNA and YSLEER. The V end was cut by 4 bases, the J end by 3 bases, with 10 bases between. The length of the CDR3 is 13 residues. CDR3 sequence: CASSPARYYEQYF. CDR3 coding DNA: TGCGCCAGCAGCCCCGCTCGCTACTACGAGCAGTACTTC.

This clonotype was observed a few times. The chain couples TRBV10-3 to TRBJ1-2; no clear D gene. The germline gives CDR1 ENHRY, CDR2 SYGVKD. V was shortened by 4 bases and J by 2 bases, with 11 bases between the two germline ends. The CDR3 has 14 amino acids. The CDR3 spells CAISVESSNYGYTF. Here the CDR3 DNA reads TGTGCCATCAGTGTAGAGAGCTCAAACTATGGCTACACCTTC.

The sample holds a few counts of this clonotype. The rearrangement uses TRBV20-1 and TRBJ1-5, with D perhaps matching TRBD1 (5 bases). The CDR3 is made up of 16 amino acids. V was pared by 2 bases and J by 3 bases, with 17 bases between. The germline CDR1 and CDR2 sequences are DFQATT and SNEGSKA (reference sequence). The CDR3 reads CSARIPQAEDNQPQHF. The CDR3 DNA reads TGCAGTGCTAGAATTCCACAGGCCGAGGACAATCAGCCCCAGCATTTT.

The chain recombines TRBV12-3 or TRBV12-4 with TRBJ1-1; D unclear. Trimming removed 6 bases from V and 2 bases from J, with 10 bases in between. The CDR3 runs to 13 residues. The CDR3 loop reads CASSLKDNTEAFF. The CDR3 DNA is TGTGCCAGCAGCCTCAAGGATAACACTGAAGCTTTCTTT.

V is TRBV12-3 or TRBV12-4 and J is TRBJ2-2; D may be TRBD1 (5 bases). V was shortened by 6 bases and J by 5 bases, with 16 bases between the two germline ends. This CDR3 contains 15 residues. CDR3 coding DNA: TGTGCCAGCAGCTCCTCCCTAGGGGCGACCGGGGAGCTGTTTTTT. Protein: CASSSSLGATGELFF.

This clonotype has just a few counts. This chain uses TRBV11-1 with TRBJ2-1, with 7 bases identical to TRBD2. Trimming cost V 2 bases and J 7 bases; bases outside gene matches: 14. The CDR3 runs 17 residues. Per germline, CDR1 SGHAT and CDR2 FQDESV (reference sequence). CDR3 sequence: CASSLLLWRGSGNEQFF. CDR3 in DNA: TGTGCCAGCAGCTTATTGCTCTGGCGGGGGTCGGGAAATGAGCAGTTCTTC.

The V gene is TRBV19, the J gene TRBJ2-2, with D tentatively TRBD2 (6 bases). V lost 5 bases and J 0 bases, leaving 10 bases between the germline ends. Per the germline V gene, CDR1 is LNHDA and CDR2 is SQIVND (reference sequence). The CDR3 loop spans 15 amino acids. The CDR3 bases are TGTGCCAGTAGTCGCGGGATCGCGAACACCGGGGAGCTGTTTTTT. Amino acid sequence: CASSRGIANTGELFF.

This clonotype appeared a few times. The rearrangement links TRBV7-2 to TRBJ2-7; D call uncertain. Germline CDR1 and CDR2: SGHTA and FQGNSA. There are 14 residues in the CDR3. The germline V and J ends were trimmed by 6 bases and 0 bases, with 12 bases remaining between them. The CDR3 loop is CASSMAFSSYEQYF. In DNA form, the CDR3 reads TGTGCCAGCAGTATGGCTTTTAGCTCCTACGAGCAGTACTTC.

The sample holds many counts of this clonotype. The V call is TRBV20-1, the J call TRBJ2-3, with 11 bases matching TRBD2. This CDR3 comprises 16 residues. The V gene's germline CDR1 is DFQATT and CDR2 SNEGSKA (reference sequence). The trim removed 4 bases at V and 7 bases at J, leaving 13 bases unmatched. In DNA form, the CDR3 reads TGCAGTGCTACGGATTTCTTAGCGGGAGGGCCTTATACGCAGTATTTT. Translation gives CSATDFLAGGPYTQYF.

The genes are TRBV5-4 and TRBJ2-1, with D perhaps TRBD1 (5 bases). CDR3 length equals 14 residues. Trimming shortened V by 1 base and J by 1 base, and 6 bases separated the two germline ends. CDR1 SGHNT and CDR2 YYREEE come from the germline V gene (reference sequence). CDR3 amino acids: CASSLKGSYNEQFF. The CDR3, as DNA: TGTGCCAGCAGCTTGAAGGGGTCCTACAATGAGCAGTTCTTC.